The source of this TCR beta chain is a study of cytomegalovirus exposure and HLA in healthy donors. Note on this clone: What it binds is not known.

With 60 Vbeta and 13 Jbeta primers, the PCR was carried out. Assay: immunoSEQ multiplex PCR; the TCRdb copy retains only in-frame clones and omits some. Of some 200,000 clones in the sample, roughly 80% were seen once. Germline V gene sequence: CDR1 MNHEY, CDR2 SVGAGI. V gave up 0 bases and J gave up 1 base, with 6 bases separating them. The CDR3 loop spans 14 amino acids. Points from the study as a whole: Across all donors, roughly uniform sequencing depth was an assumption of the presence/absence analyses. Researchers reported in a later analysis that common viral pathogens appeared linked to several top clusters. A later analysis found most CMV-associated TCR beta chains apparently HLA-restricted. Exclusion as indistinguishable affected some V segments, including TRBV6-2 and TRBV6-3.

Sequencing was done on a sample of PBMCs. The J gene is TRBJ1-2, the V gene TRBV6-5; D is undetermined. This clonotype was sampled from a man aged 35 to 55 in good health and CMV-seropositive. For the CDR3, the DNA is TGTGCCAGCAGTTACTCGAATAGTAACTATGGCTACACCTTC. Protein sequence: CASSYSNSNYGYTF.